The 27 T cell receptor beta chains listed next were all sequenced from one sample in a study of a mutant IDH1 vaccine in newly diagnosed glioma. These TCRs' antigens remain unknown. The time point here: week 47, end of study. One vaccine dose held 300 ug of mutant IDH1 20-mer peptide and came with topical imiquimod. Assay used: immunoSEQ multiplex PCR; TCRdb lists only in-frame clones, some missing. The sample shows tens of thousands of clones, 80% to 90% of them seen only once. The material sequenced was PBMCs, taken from a glioma patient whose treatment included an IDH1 peptide vaccine. The receptors derive from a man aged 40-55 years with glioma.

The rearrangement links TRBV19 to TRBJ1-1, with a weak D call TRBD1 (5 bases). The germline V and J ends were trimmed by 5 bases and 4 bases, with 11 bases remaining between them. This CDR3 is built from 13 residues. CDR1 and CDR2 from the germline V gene are LNHDA and SQIVND (reference sequence). CDR3 loop: CASSYGGFTEAFF. In DNA form, the CDR3 reads TGTGCCAGTAGTTATGGGGGATTCACTGAAGCTTTCTTT. Using reference TRBV19 and TRBJ1-1 for the parts outside the CDR3, the full variable domain is DGGITQSPKYLFRKEGQNVTLSCEQNLNHDAMYWYRQDPGQGLRLIYYSQIVNDFQKGDIAEGYSVSREKKESFPLTVTSAQKNPTAFYLCASSYGGFTEAFFGQGTRLTVV.

CDR3 coding DNA: TGTGCCAGCAGCTTGGGCCAGGGGTACCGAGAGCAGTTCTTC. Translated, it gives CASSLGQGYREQFF. The V gene is TRBV5-8, the J gene TRBJ2-1; TRBD1 might be the D (6 bases). The CDR3 contains 14 residues. Germline V gene sequence: CDR1 SGHTS, CDR2 YDEGEE. Trimming pared 0 bases from V and 10 bases from J, leaving 14 bases between.

This chain connects TRBV7-3 to TRBJ2-3; D remains ambiguous. CDR1 is SGHTA and CDR2 is FQGTGA in the germline V gene. The CDR3 has 12 residues. V lost 5 bases to trimming and J lost 3 bases, with 6 bases between them. CDR3 region: CASSATTDTQYF. The CDR3 region has the DNA TGTGCCAGCAGCGCTACGACAGATACGCAGTATTTT.

CDR3 DNA sequence: TGTGCCAGCAGCTTTACCCTGACTAGCGGGAGGGGAGAGACCCAGTACTTC. This translates into CASSFTLTSGRGETQYF. The genes are TRBV5-8 and TRBJ2-5; TRBD2 aligns across 14 bases. CDR1 and CDR2 (germline): SGHTS, YDEGEE. The CDR3 is 17 amino acids. Unmatched junction bases numbered 7, after V lost 2 bases and J lost 4 bases.

This clone was recorded only once. This chain joins TRBV7-2 and TRBJ1-1; D uncertain. CDR3 length: 13 residues. Germline CDR1 is SGHTA and CDR2 is FQGNSA. V was cut by 1 base and J by 3 bases, with 6 bases left in between. The CDR3 DNA follows: TGTGCCAGCAGCTTAGATGCCGACACTGAAGCTTTCTTT. Translating gives CASSLDADTEAFF. The whole variable domain, filled in from reference TRBV7-2 and TRBJ1-1, reads GAGVSQSPSNKVTEKGKDVELRCDPISGHTALYWYRQSLGQGLEFLIYFQGNSAPDKSGLPSDRFSAERTGGSVSTLTIQRTQQEDSAVYLCASSLDADTEAFFGQGTRLTVV.

This clone showed up just a few times. V and J are TRBV18 and TRBJ2-5, with TRBD2 identical over 11 bases. Germline V lookup: CDR1 KGHSH, CDR2 LQKENI. The CDR3 runs 20 residues. Trimming cost V 3 bases and J 3 bases; bases outside gene matches: 18. In nucleotides, the CDR3 is TGTGCCAGCTCACCGTTGGCCAAACTAGCGGGGGCCATTGCCAAAGAGACCCAGTACTTC. This sequence encodes CASSPLAKLAGAIAKETQYF.

This chain uses TRBV18 with TRBJ1-3, with D maybe TRBD1 (6 bases). This CDR3 region has 16 residues. V shed 3 bases and J shed 10 bases, with 22 bases lying between them. Germline values: CDR1 KGHSH, CDR2 LQKENI. The CDR3 is CASSPPDRPPGGTIYF. The DNA for the CDR3 is TGTGCCAGCTCACCGCCCGACAGGCCGCCCGGGGGGACCATATATTTT. Filled out from reference TRBV18 and TRBJ1-3, the complete variable domain reads NAGVMQNPRHLVRRRGQEARLRCSPMKGHSHVYWYRQLPEEGLKFMVYLQKENIIDESGMPKERFSAEFPKEGPSILRIQQVVRGDSAAYFCASSPPDRPPGGTIYFGEGSWLTVV.

The chain links TRBV15 to TRBJ2-6; D possibly corresponds to TRBD2 (5 bases). Trimming took 5 bases from V and 0 from J, leaving 8 bases between them. Germline CDR1 LNHNV, CDR2 YYDKDF (reference sequence). There are 15 residues in the CDR3. The CDR3 is CATSGSVSGANVLTF. CDR3 nucleotide sequence: TGTGCCACCAGCGGGAGTGTCTCTGGGGCCAACGTCCTGACTTTC.

The chain is built from TRBV10-3 and TRBJ2-2; no firm D call. The V end lost 10 bases, the J end lost 1 base, and 16 bases lay between the germline ends. Germline CDR1 reads ENHRY; CDR2 reads SYGVKD. CDR3 length: 15 residues. The CDR3 is CASNKGKVNTGELFF. The CDR3 nucleotides read TGTGCCAGCAACAAGGGAAAGGTGAACACCGGGGAGCTGTTTTTT.

CDR3 amino acids: CASSWWQGGDQETQYF. CDR3 DNA sequence: TGTGCCAGCAGTTGGTGGCAGGGCGGTGACCAAGAGACCCAGTACTTC. V gene TRBV28 combines with J gene TRBJ2-5, with D possibly TRBD1 on 5 matching bases. V was shortened by 4 bases and J by 0 bases, with 15 bases between the two germline ends. The CDR3 consists of 16 residues. Germline values: CDR1 MDHEN, CDR2 SYDVKM.

CDR3 bases: TGTGCCAGCAGCAGATCGGTCAATCAGCCCCAGCATTTT. The encoded protein is CASSRSVNQPQHF. The chain uses TRBV16 and TRBJ1-5; D is uncertain. The CDR3 is 13 amino acids. V dropped 5 bases and J dropped 3 bases, with 8 bases sitting between them. Germline values: CDR1 KGHSY, CDR2 FQNENV.

V and J are TRBV11-3 and TRBJ2-5, with 10 bases aligning to TRBD1. The germline CDR1 and CDR2 sequences are SGHNT and YENEEA. This CDR3 spans 15 amino acids. V lost 4 bases to trimming and J lost 5 bases; unmatched junction nucleotides: 7. The CDR3 DNA follows: TGTGCCAGCAGCTCGGGACAGGGGACGGGGGAGACCCAGTACTTC. This sequence encodes CASSSGQGTGETQYF.

The chain is built from TRBV19 and TRBJ1-6; D possibly corresponds to TRBD1 (6 bases). The ends were cut back, 3 bases at V and 6 bases at J, with 12 bases in the middle. Germline values: CDR1 LNHDA, CDR2 SQIVND (reference sequence). This CDR3 region has 15 residues. CDR3 in amino acids: CASSIRGASNSPLHF. CDR3 DNA sequence: TGTGCCAGTAGTATCCGGGGGGCGAGTAATTCACCCCTCCACTTT.

This clone appeared once. This chain links TRBV25-1 with TRBJ2-4; D may be TRBD1 or TRBD2 (6 bases each). Trimming removed 3 bases at V and 8 bases at J, with 20 bases between. The CDR3 contains 16 residues. Per germline, CDR1 MGHDK and CDR2 SYGVNS. CDR3 amino acids: CASSDSGAHRRDIQYF. The DNA for the CDR3 is TGTGCCAGCAGTGATTCGGGGGCTCACAGGAGGGACATTCAGTACTTC.

This clone was seen only once. The rearrangement uses TRBV12-5 and TRBJ2-5, with TRBD1 matching over 10 bases. Germline lookup yields CDR1 LGHNT and CDR2 FRNRAP. This CDR3 region has 16 residues. J was trimmed by 4 bases and V by 1 base; bases with no gene match: 6. For the CDR3, the DNA is TGTGCTAGTGGTTTGGATGACAGGGGGCGTAGAGAGACCCAGTACTTC. Amino acid sequence: CASGLDDRGRRETQYF.

This clone appeared a few times. This rearrangement joins TRBV19 to TRBJ1-1, with D maybe TRBD1 (6 bases). Germline V gene sequence: CDR1 LNHDA, CDR2 SQIVND (reference sequence). The CDR3 spans 12 residues. The V gene lost 11 bases and the J gene lost 3 bases, with 13 bases spanning the gap. The CDR3 loop is CAAGAGDTEAFF. As DNA, the CDR3 is TGTGCCGCCGGGGCAGGGGACACTGAAGCTTTCTTT.

In this sample, this clone turned up a few times. The genes are TRBV19 and TRBJ1-1, with a tentative D call TRBD1 (6 bases). Germline CDR1 and CDR2: LNHDA and SQIVND (reference sequence). The length of the CDR3 is 14 residues. Trimming stripped 7 bases from V and 1 base from J, with 13 bases between. CDR3 nucleotides: TGTGCCAGTATCGCCGGACAGCAGAACACTGAAGCTTTCTTT. Its translation: CASIAGQQNTEAFF.

This chain joins TRBV7-3 and TRBJ2-1; 10 bases line up with TRBD2. Germline-derived CDR1 and CDR2 are SGHTA and FQGTGA. J lost 10 bases, V lost 5 bases, and 20 bases had no gene match. This CDR3 contains 18 residues. This CDR3 is CASSTRSSGSPLGGEQFF. The CDR3 nucleotides read TGTGCCAGCAGCACGCGGTCTAGCGGGAGCCCGCTAGGTGGGGAGCAGTTCTTC.

The rearrangement joins TRBV6-6 to TRBJ1-1; D remains unclear. The germline V gene encodes CDR1 MNHNY and CDR2 SVGAGI (reference sequence). This CDR3 region has 13 residues. The ends were cut back, 3 bases at V and 4 bases at J, with 9 bases in the middle. The CDR3 nucleotides read TGTGCCAGCAGTTATAAAGGGCGCACTGAAGCTTTCTTT. Amino acid sequence: CASSYKGRTEAFF.

The CDR3 loop is CASSASRPSNTGELFF. CDR3 nucleotides: TGTGCCAGCAGCGCGTCTAGACCCTCAAACACCGGGGAGCTGTTTTTT. The gene calls are TRBV5-4 and TRBJ2-2, with D unresolved. Germline V gene data show CDR1 as SGHNT and CDR2 as YYREEE (reference sequence). CDR3 length equals 16 residues. V dropped 4 bases and J dropped 2 bases, with 15 bases sitting between them.

J is TRBJ1-2 and V is TRBV7-9; the D gene is possibly TRBD1 (6 bases). CDR1 and CDR2 from the germline V gene are SEHNR and FQNEAQ (reference sequence). The CDR3 runs 14 residues. Trimming pared 5 bases from V and 6 bases from J, leaving 16 bases between. Here the CDR3 reads CASSPRGTSNGYTF. The CDR3 DNA follows: TGTGCCAGCAGCCCCAGGGGAACCTCCAATGGCTACACCTTC. The variable domain in full, with the rest retrieved from reference TRBV7-9 and TRBJ1-2, is DTGVSQNPRHKITKRGQNVTFRCDPISEHNRLYWYRQTLGQGPEFLTYFQNEAQLEKSRLLSDRFSAERPKGSFSTLEIQRTEQGDSAMYLCASSPRGTSNGYTFGSGTRLTVV.

The chain recombines TRBV5-6 with TRBJ2-2, with 9 bases matching TRBD2. The V gene end was trimmed by 2 bases and the J gene end by 3 bases; junction bases not matched to a gene: 14. This CDR3 spans 19 amino acids. Per the germline V gene, CDR1 is SGHDT and CDR2 is YYEEEE. This CDR3 is CASSFGGAGGPPDTGELFF. The CDR3 DNA follows: TGTGCCAGCAGCTTTGGTGGGGCGGGGGGGCCCCCCGACACCGGGGAGCTGTTTTTT.

The chain couples TRBV6-5 to TRBJ1-2; D might be TRBD1 (6 bases). The CDR3 is 13 residues long. The V gene lost 6 bases and the J gene lost 2 bases, with 10 bases spanning the gap. The V gene's germline CDR1 is MNHEY and CDR2 SVGAGI. The CDR3 nucleotides read TGTGCCAGCAGGTGGGGGCTAAACTATGGCTACACCTTC. As protein: CASRWGLNYGYTF.

This chain uses TRBV11-2 with TRBJ2-1, with 8 positions matching TRBD2. After removal of 1 base from V and 2 bases from J, the junction contained 4 bases not matched to a gene. CDR3 size: 16 residues. Per the germline V gene, CDR1 is SGHAT and CDR2 is FQNNGV. This chain's CDR3 is CASSLGSSGPYNEQFF. Here the CDR3 DNA reads TGTGCCAGCAGCTTAGGCTCTAGCGGGCCCTACAATGAGCAGTTCTTC.

The chain recombines TRBV5-8 with TRBJ1-2; D is undetermined. The CDR3 totals 15 residues. Trimming took off 3 bases at V and 4 bases at J, with 16 bases between the two ends. From germline, CDR1 is SGHTS and CDR2 YDEGEE. The CDR3 DNA sequence: TGTGCCAGCAGCTCCCGGGATTTAGTCGGCTATGGCTACACCTTC. This codes for CASSSRDLVGYGYTF.

Only a few counts were recorded for this clone. The J gene is TRBJ1-5, the V gene TRBV19; a weak D match, TRBD1 (6 bases). The CDR3 totals 19 residues. V was shortened by 3 bases and J by 0 bases, with 21 bases between the two germline ends. Per germline, CDR1 LNHDA and CDR2 SQIVND (reference sequence). The CDR3 nucleotides read TGTGCCAGTAGTATTCCAGGAGACAGGAGAACTATTAGCAATCAGCCCCAGCATTTT. This codes for CASSIPGDRRTISNQPQHF.

The chain employs TRBV27 and TRBJ1-6, with no clear D. The CDR3 length is 15 residues. V gave up 3 bases and J gave up 8 bases, with 14 bases separating them. CDR1 MNHEY and CDR2 SMNVEV come from the germline V gene (reference sequence). The CDR3 loop reads CASSFIPRQDSPLHF. The DNA of the CDR3 is TGTGCCAGCAGTTTTATTCCGCGGCAGGATTCACCCCTCCACTTT.